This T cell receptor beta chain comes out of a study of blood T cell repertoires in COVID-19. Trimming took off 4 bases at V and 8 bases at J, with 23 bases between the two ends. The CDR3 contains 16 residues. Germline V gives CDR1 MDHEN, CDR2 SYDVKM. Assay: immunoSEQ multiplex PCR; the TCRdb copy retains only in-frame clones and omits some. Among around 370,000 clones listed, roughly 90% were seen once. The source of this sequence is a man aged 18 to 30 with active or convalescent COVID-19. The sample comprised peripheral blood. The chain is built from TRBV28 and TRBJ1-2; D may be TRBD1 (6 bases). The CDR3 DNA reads TGTGCCAGCAGTTCACCTAAACCCTACAGGGATCGGGGCTACACCTTC. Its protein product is CASSSPKPYRDRGYTF.